The 29 T cell receptor beta chains reported below all come from one sample, sequenced in a study of somatic mutations in cytotoxic T cells in rheumatoid arthritis. Repertoires were generated with immunoSEQ multiplex PCR, while TCRdb's copy carries only in-frame clones and drops some. This sample carries tens of thousands of clones, around nine tenths of them seen once, and the ten largest clones take almost 9.5%. The source material was CD8+ T cells sorted from blood. The receptors here all came from an adult with rheumatoid arthritis.

The V call is TRBV6-5, the J call TRBJ1-2, with unresolved D. V lost 2 bases and J 8 bases, leaving 12 bases between the germline ends. Germline values: CDR1 MNHEY, CDR2 SVGAGI. The CDR3 runs 13 residues. The CDR3 region has the DNA TGTGCCAGCAGTTACACCGATGGAGGGGGCTACACCTTC. Residues: CASSYTDGGGYTF.

The chain couples TRBV6-5 to TRBJ2-7; D possibly corresponds to TRBD2 (5 bases). The germline V gene has CDR1 MNHEY and CDR2 SVGAGI. Trimming removed 3 bases from V and 0 bases from J, with 12 bases in between. The length of the CDR3 is 15 residues. The CDR3 spells CASSYSALSSYEQYF. In nucleotides, the CDR3 is TGTGCCAGCAGTTATAGCGCCTTGAGCTCCTACGAGCAGTACTTC.

CDR3 in DNA: TGTGCCAGCAGACCTCCGGGACAGATACACGAGCAGTACTTC. Translated: CASRPPGQIHEQYF. The genes are TRBV5-4 and TRBJ2-7; 7 nucleotides match TRBD1. Germline CDR1 and CDR2: SGHNT and YYREEE (reference sequence). The CDR3 covers 14 residues. The V segment lost 5 bases and the J segment 5 bases; nucleotides outside the gene matches: 10.

The rearrangement links TRBV30 to TRBJ2-7; 9 bases agree with TRBD1. There are 13 residues in the CDR3. V lost 4 bases and J lost 4; bases outside the gene matches: 5. CDR1 and CDR2 from the germline V gene are GTSNPN and SVGIG (reference sequence). The CDR3 bases are TGTGCCTGGACACTCGGACAGGGGTACGAGCAGTACTTC. Residues: CAWTLGQGYEQYF.

This clone is a singleton in its sample. This chain joins TRBV29-1 and TRBJ2-2, with D possibly matching TRBD2 (6 bases). CDR1 is SQVTM, CDR2 ANQGSEA, per germline. This CDR3 contains 15 residues. Deletions cut 6 bases from V and 1 base from J, with 15 bases between. CDR3 region: CSVGGVSQNTGELFF. The CDR3 bases are TGCAGCGTCGGAGGGGTTAGTCAGAACACCGGGGAGCTGTTTTTT.

This clone appeared a single time. The chain is built from TRBV5-5 and TRBJ2-7, with D hard to call. The CDR3 has 11 amino acids. Germline V gene sequence: CDR1 SGHKS, CDR2 YYEKEE (reference sequence). The V and J ends lost 2 bases and 1 base respectively, with 1 base between them. As DNA, the CDR3 is TGTGCCAGCAGCTTTTCCTACGAGCAGTACTTC. It yields the protein CASSFSYEQYF.

The chain uses TRBV19 and TRBJ1-5, with D unresolved. The CDR3 is 14 residues long. The germline V gene encodes CDR1 LNHDA and CDR2 SQIVND (reference sequence). Deletions cut 5 bases from V and 2 bases from J, with 10 bases between. CDR3 in DNA: TGTGCCAGTAGTCCTGCGCAGGGCAATCAGCCCCAGCATTTT. Translating gives CASSPAQGNQPQHF.

This chain connects TRBV10-2 to TRBJ2-7; 8 bases match TRBD1. The junction had 8 bases not matched to a gene; V was cut back by 0 bases and J by 7 bases. Germline lookup yields CDR1 WSHSY and CDR2 SAAADI. This CDR3 contains 15 residues. CDR3 region: CASSESTGELWEQYF. The CDR3 nucleotides read TGCGCCAGCAGTGAGTCGACAGGGGAGCTATGGGAGCAGTACTTC.

This rearrangement joins TRBV19 to TRBJ2-5; a weak D match, TRBD2 (7 bases). The CDR3 totals 15 residues. V was cut by 6 bases and J by 4 bases, with 18 bases left in between. CDR1 is LNHDA and CDR2 is SQIVND in the germline V gene (reference sequence). CDR3 bases: TGTGCCAGTAGATCAGGGACGGGGGGCAGAGAGACCCAGTACTTC. Encoded protein: CASRSGTGGRETQYF. Full variable domain (outside the CDR3, taken from reference TRBV19 and TRBJ2-5): DGGITQSPKYLFRKEGQNVTLSCEQNLNHDAMYWYRQDPGQGLRLIYYSQIVNDFQKGDIAEGYSVSREKKESFPLTVTSAQKNPTAFYLCASRSGTGGRETQYFGPGTRLLVL.

This chain connects TRBV9 to TRBJ2-2; D call uncertain. The CDR3 covers 13 residues. CDR1 and CDR2 (germline): SGDLS, YYNGEE. V dropped 4 bases and J dropped 9 bases, with 13 bases sitting between them. The CDR3 is CASSQDPSWELFF. CDR3 nucleotide sequence: TGTGCCAGCAGCCAAGACCCGAGTTGGGAGCTGTTTTTT.

The chain joins TRBV10-3 to TRBJ2-1; D uncertain. This CDR3 is 13 amino acids long. Trimming pared 6 bases from V and 2 bases from J, leaving 8 bases between. Per the germline V gene, CDR1 is ENHRY and CDR2 is SYGVKD. The DNA of the CDR3 is TGTGCCATCAGGGGTGACGCCTACAATGAGCAGTTCTTC. This encodes CAIRGDAYNEQFF.

This clone was seen a single time. The V call is TRBV5-1, the J call TRBJ2-5, with a possible D match to TRBD2 (5 bases). The CDR3 has 17 amino acids. Germline CDR1 SGHRS, CDR2 YFSETQ. V was trimmed by 3 bases and J by 1 base, leaving 19 bases between them. The CDR3 DNA reads as TGCGCCAGCAGCTGGGGAGAGGGAGCGACTGTCCAAGAGACCCAGTACTTC. This sequence encodes CASSWGEGATVQETQYF.

The gene calls are TRBV30 and TRBJ2-1, with D possibly matching TRBD2 (5 bases). The CDR3 contains 13 residues. The V end lost 2 bases, the J end lost 4 bases, and 9 bases lay between the germline ends. The germline V gene encodes CDR1 GTSNPN and CDR2 SVGIG (reference sequence). Here the CDR3 reads CAWSPGGYNEQFF. CDR3 nucleotide sequence: TGTGCCTGGAGTCCCGGAGGTTACAATGAGCAGTTCTTC.

The chain uses TRBV11-2 and TRBJ2-7, with a weak D call TRBD1 (6 bases). The CDR3 is 12 residues long. Germline CDR1 and CDR2: SGHAT and FQNNGV. Trimming cost V 4 bases and J 7 bases, with 11 bases left between them. The CDR3: CASSSQGGEQYF. The DNA for the CDR3 is TGTGCCAGCAGCTCTCAAGGGGGTGAGCAGTACTTC.

The V gene is TRBV6-5, the J gene TRBJ1-4, with TRBD1 matching 8 bases. The CDR3 has 13 amino acids. Germline CDR1 and CDR2: MNHEY and SVGAGI. Trimming removed 7 bases from V and 5 bases from J; junction bases left unmatched: 3. CDR3 amino acids: CASKDRVNEKLFF. The CDR3 DNA reads TGTGCCAGCAAGGACAGGGTAAATGAAAAACTGTTTTTT.

The chain employs TRBV30 and TRBJ1-2; possibly TRBD1 for D (6 bases). The germline V gene has CDR1 GTSNPN and CDR2 SVGIG (reference sequence). Trimming shortened V by 4 bases and J by 5 bases, and 14 bases separated the two germline ends. The CDR3 is made up of 13 amino acids. The CDR3 sequence: CAWTGTPSYGYTF. The DNA of the CDR3 is TGTGCCTGGACCGGGACACCCTCTTATGGCTACACCTTC.

The chain uses TRBV2 and TRBJ2-7, with TRBD1 matching 10 bases. The germline gives CDR1 SNHLY, CDR2 FYNNEI. The CDR3 is 13 residues long. The junction had 8 bases not matched to a gene; V was cut back by 10 bases and J by 5 bases. CDR3 sequence reads: CATLGTGANEQYF. DNA of the CDR3: TGTGCCACACTTGGGACAGGGGCTAACGAGCAGTACTTC.

This clone came up a few times. This rearrangement joins TRBV19 to TRBJ2-1; 9 bases line up with TRBD1. Looked up from germline, CDR1 is LNHDA and CDR2 is SQIVND (reference sequence). Trimming took 4 bases from V and 9 from J; bases not matched to a gene: 4. This CDR3 contains 13 residues. CDR3 DNA: TGTGCCAGTAGTAGGGACAGGGTTAGTGAGCAGTTCTTC. It encodes CASSRDRVSEQFF.

V is TRBV9 and J is TRBJ1-2, with TRBD1 identical over 7 bases. This CDR3 has 17 residues. The germline V gene encodes CDR1 SGDLS and CDR2 YYNGEE. Trimming took 4 bases from V and 2 from J; bases not matched to a gene: 14. The CDR3 reads CASSSSDRASTNYGYTF. The CDR3 DNA sequence: TGTGCCAGCAGCTCCAGCGACAGGGCCTCCACCAACTATGGCTACACCTTC.

The V gene is TRBV6-1, the J gene TRBJ1-4; D remains ambiguous. The CDR3 spans 15 residues. Between the trimmed V and J ends, which lost 6 bases and 5 bases, there was a span of 16 bases. Germline lookup yields CDR1 MNHNS and CDR2 SASEGT. The CDR3 sequence: CASRYREGENEKLFF. The CDR3 DNA is TGTGCCAGCAGGTACCGGGAAGGCGAAAATGAAAAACTGTTTTTT.

The chain links TRBV5-1 to TRBJ2-7; 7 bases are a match to TRBD2. The CDR3 contains 18 residues. The J segment lost 2 bases and the V segment lost 4 bases, leaving 18 bases of the junction unmatched. The germline CDR1 and CDR2 sequences are SGHRS and YFSETQ. For the CDR3, the DNA is TGCGCCAGCAGCGACCGGGAGGCCTTCAGCGGCGAAACCTACGAGCAGTACTTC. Residues: CASSDREAFSGETYEQYF.

J is TRBJ2-1 and V is TRBV7-9; D is unresolved. This CDR3 contains 16 residues. V lost 2 bases and J lost 0, with 11 bases in between. From germline, CDR1 is SEHNR and CDR2 FQNEAQ (reference sequence). This chain's CDR3 is CASSLISKSSYNEQFF. The CDR3 bases are TGTGCCAGCAGCTTAATCTCGAAGAGCTCCTACAATGAGCAGTTCTTC.

The chain couples TRBV13 to TRBJ1-6; D gene ambiguous. V was cut by 5 bases and J by 6 bases, with 14 bases left in between. The CDR3 has 15 amino acids. Germline loops: CDR1 PRHDT, CDR2 FYEKMQ (reference sequence). The DNA for the CDR3 is TGTGCCAGCAGCCTCGGGTCCGGCGGTAATTCACCCCTCCACTTT. Amino acids: CASSLGSGGNSPLHF.

The rearrangement joins TRBV6-6 to TRBJ2-7; TRBD1 is a possible D gene (5 bases). The germline CDR1 and CDR2 sequences are MNHNY and SVGAGI (reference sequence). Trimming left V 5 bases short and J 3 bases short, with 17 bases between. The CDR3 contains 15 residues. CDR3 residues: CASSAQQVLLYEQYF. The CDR3 DNA is TGTGCCAGCAGTGCTCAACAGGTCCTACTCTACGAGCAGTACTTC.

The J gene is TRBJ2-7, the V gene TRBV11-2; D remains unclear. Deletions cut 1 base from V and 4 bases from J, with 5 bases between. The CDR3 extends over 12 amino acids. From germline, CDR1 is SGHAT and CDR2 FQNNGV. In DNA, the CDR3 is TGTGCCAGCAGCTTAGGGGCATACGAGCAGTACTTC. Encoded protein: CASSLGAYEQYF.

This clone was seen a single time. The chain has TRBV7-9 and TRBJ1-2; D uncertain. Trimming stripped 5 bases from V and 0 bases from J, with 10 bases between. The CDR3 extends over 14 amino acids. CDR1 and CDR2 (germline): SEHNR, FQNEAQ (reference sequence). DNA for the CDR3: TGTGCCAGCAGCCAAGCAGGAGCTAACTATGGCTACACCTTC. Its translation is CASSQAGANYGYTF.

The genes are TRBV30 and TRBJ1-3; D gene uncertain. Per germline, CDR1 GTSNPN and CDR2 SVGIG (reference sequence). The V end lost 7 bases, the J end lost 4 bases, and 11 bases lay between the germline ends. This CDR3 has 12 residues. CDR3 region: CAYQGPGNTIYF. In nucleotides, the CDR3 is TGTGCCTATCAAGGGCCAGGAAACACCATATATTTT.

This clone was observed a single time. Written as DNA, the CDR3 is TGTGCCAGCAGCCAAGTGTCCCCTAGCACAGATACGCAGTATTTT. Residues: CASSQVSPSTDTQYF. V usage is TRBV4-2 and J usage is TRBJ2-3; D ambiguous. The CDR3 is made up of 15 amino acids. Trimming pared 1 base from V and 0 bases from J, leaving 8 bases between. Per germline, CDR1 LGHNA and CDR2 YNFKEQ.

This chain joins TRBV25-1 and TRBJ2-3; D tentatively fits TRBD1 or TRBD2 (5 bases each). Per the germline V gene, CDR1 is MGHDK and CDR2 is SYGVNS. Trimming took off 2 bases at V and 3 bases at J, with 18 bases between the two ends. This CDR3 is 17 amino acids long. CDR3 protein: CASSETGTVRGTDTQYF. CDR3 DNA sequence: TGTGCCAGCAGTGAAACTGGGACGGTCCGGGGTACAGATACGCAGTATTTT. Filled out from reference TRBV25-1 and TRBJ2-3, the complete variable domain reads EADIYQTPRYLVIGTGKKITLECSQTMGHDKMYWYQQDPGMELHLIHYSYGVNSTEKGDLSSESTVSRIRTEHFPLTLESARPSHTSQYLCASSETGTVRGTDTQYFGPGTRLTVL.